What follows are 28 T cell receptor beta chains derived from one specimen sequenced in a study of blood T cell repertoires in COVID-19. Clones were read by immunoSEQ multiplex PCR, and TCRdb kept only the in-frame ones, dropping some. This table holds approximately 110,000 clones, less than 85% found once. The sample taken for sequencing was peripheral blood. The receptors were gathered from a human donor with acute or convalescent COVID-19. The donor label of this sample is uncertain.

Written as DNA, the CDR3 is TGTGCCAGCAGCCAGGGACAGGGCAAAAATGAAAAACTGTTTTTT. It codes for CASSQGQGKNEKLFF. The genes are TRBV7-9 and TRBJ1-4; 9 nucleotides agree with TRBD1. Losses at the gene ends were 5 bases for V and 5 bases for J; bases not matched to a gene: 6. This CDR3 is built from 15 residues. The germline V gene has CDR1 SEHNR and CDR2 FQNEAQ (reference sequence).

V and J are TRBV15 and TRBJ1-3, with 7 bases identical to TRBD1. Germline trimming cut 1 base from V and 0 bases from J; bases unmatched to any gene: 3. The CDR3 has 16 residues. CDR1 and CDR2 (germline): LNHNV, YYDKDF (reference sequence). CDR3 DNA: TGTGCCACCAGCAGAGGACAGGGCATCTCTGGAAACACCATATATTTT. Protein sequence: CATSRGQGISGNTIYF.

This chain links TRBV19 with TRBJ2-1, with TRBD2 as a possible D gene (7 bases). V was pared by 7 bases and J by 5 bases, with 18 bases between. CDR1 LNHDA and CDR2 SQIVND come from the germline V gene (reference sequence). This CDR3 is 15 amino acids long. Here the CDR3 DNA reads TGTGCCAGTAAAGTCTGGGGGGGGGCTGACAATGAGCAGTTCTTC. Its translation is CASKVWGGADNEQFF.

The CDR3 DNA sequence: TGTGCCAGCAGCTTAAGGGGTCCGACAGCGAACACTGAAGCTTTCTTT. It is translated as CASSLRGPTANTEAFF. The chain has TRBV11-2 and TRBJ1-1; D is possibly TRBD1 (5 bases). V dropped 2 bases and J dropped 1 base, with 14 bases sitting between them. Germline CDR1 SGHAT, CDR2 FQNNGV. This CDR3 region has 16 residues. Variable domain in full (rest from reference TRBV11-2 and TRBJ1-1): EAGVAQSPRYKIIEKRQSVAFWCNPISGHATLYWYQQILGQGPKLLIQFQNNGVVDDSQLPKDRFSAERLKGVDSTLKIQPAKLEDSAVYLCASSLRGPTANTEAFFGQGTRLTVV.

The chain combines TRBV3-1 (or the pseudogene TRBV3-2) with TRBJ2-2, with D uncertain. Germline V gene lookup returns CDR1 LGHDT and CDR2 YNNKEL (reference sequence). The CDR3 loop spans 13 amino acids. Deletions cut 5 bases from V and 1 base from J, with 5 bases between. The CDR3 DNA sequence: TGTGCCAGCAGCGTTCGGAACACCGGGGAGCTGTTTTTT. Translated, it gives CASSVRNTGELFF.

In this sample, this clone turned up once. The chain links TRBV19 to TRBJ2-5, with D possibly matching TRBD2 (6 bases). The CDR3 consists of 18 residues. Germline CDR1 reads LNHDA; CDR2 reads SQIVND (reference sequence). Trimming removed 7 bases from V and 5 bases from J, with 29 bases in between. CDR3 amino acids: CASTPSPPGGRSGETQYF. CDR3 coding DNA: TGTGCCAGTACCCCGTCCCCTCCCGGGGGACGCTCCGGGGAGACCCAGTACTTC.

The chain carries TRBV5-5 and TRBJ2-4; D gene ambiguous. The V end lost 3 bases, the J end lost 8 bases, and 15 bases lay between the germline ends. The CDR3 loop spans 14 amino acids. Germline-derived CDR1 and CDR2 are SGHKS and YYEKEE (reference sequence). The CDR3 spells CASSSLVPSDIQYF. The CDR3 DNA is TGTGCCAGCAGCTCCCTTGTCCCCTCCGACATTCAGTACTTC.

The rearrangement uses TRBV5-1 and TRBJ2-3; 7 bases line up with TRBD1. The V gene end was trimmed by 2 bases and the J gene end by 5 bases; junction bases not matched to a gene: 2. Germline CDR1 is SGHRS and CDR2 is YFSETQ. This CDR3 is 13 amino acids long. Written as DNA, the CDR3 is TGCGCCAGCAGCTTCAGACAGGGAGATACGCAGTATTTT. Translated: CASSFRQGDTQYF. The complete variable domain, with remaining parts taken from reference TRBV5-1 and TRBJ2-3, reads KAGVTQTPRYLIKTRGQQVTLSCSPISGHRSVSWYQQTPGQGLQFLFEYFSETQRNKGNFPGRFSGRQFSNSRSEMNVSTLELGDSALYLCASSFRQGDTQYFGPGTRLTVL.

This clone was seen only a few times. V gene TRBV25-1 combines with J gene TRBJ2-4; possibly TRBD1 for D (5 bases). Trimming removed 5 bases at V and 3 bases at J, with 14 bases between. Germline V gene sequence: CDR1 MGHDK, CDR2 SYGVNS. The CDR3 is 15 residues long. CDR3 DNA: TGTGCCAGCAGTCTTTGCCCTAGGGGCAAAAACATTCAGTACTTC. Translating it yields CASSLCPRGKNIQYF.

This chain joins TRBV18 and TRBJ2-3, with D unresolved. The CDR3 consists of 13 residues. The germline CDR1 and CDR2 sequences are KGHSH and LQKENI. V gave up 1 base and J gave up 3 bases, with 5 bases separating them. CDR3 protein: CASSPRATDTQYF. CDR3 in DNA: TGTGCCAGCTCACCACGGGCGACAGATACGCAGTATTTT.

V and J are TRBV6-4 and TRBJ2-2; the match to TRBD2 covers 7 bases. Trimming cost V 4 bases and J 6 bases; bases outside gene matches: 2. CDR3 length: 13 amino acids. CDR1 and CDR2 from the germline V gene are MRHNA and SNTAGT. CDR3 in DNA: TGTGCCAGCAGTGGAGCGGGGCCCGGGGAGCTGTTTTTT. It translates to CASSGAGPGELFF.

DNA for the CDR3: TGTGCCAGTACAGGGTTGGCTGGGGCCAACGTCCTGACTTTC. It yields the protein CASTGLAGANVLTF. The chain recombines TRBV2 with TRBJ2-6, with D possibly TRBD1 on 6 matching bases. This CDR3 is built from 14 residues. V shed 9 bases and J shed 2 bases, with 11 bases lying between them. The germline V gene encodes CDR1 SNHLY and CDR2 FYNNEI.

The chain links TRBV5-6 to TRBJ2-3; 10 bases are shared with TRBD1. CDR1 and CDR2 (germline): SGHDT, YYEEEE. This CDR3 has 17 residues. With 4 bases clipped from V and 4 bases from J, the junction kept 12 bases outside the gene matches. CDR3: CASSRLTTGGAPDTQYF. CDR3 nucleotides: TGTGCCAGCAGCCGCCTAACGACAGGGGGCGCCCCAGATACGCAGTATTTT.

Remarks on this clone: This sample includes further DNA sequences coding for the same CDR3. This chain joins TRBV5-1 and TRBJ1-1, with D unresolved. This CDR3 comprises 14 residues. Germline CDR1 is SGHRS and CDR2 is YFSETQ. Deletions cut 0 bases from V and 2 bases from J, with 8 bases between. CDR3 nucleotides: TGCGCCAGCAGCTTGGGGGGAGGAAACACTGAAGCTTTCTTT. Translation: CASSLGGGNTEAFF. Using reference TRBV5-1 and TRBJ1-1 for the parts outside the CDR3, the full variable domain is KAGVTQTPRYLIKTRGQQVTLSCSPISGHRSVSWYQQTPGQGLQFLFEYFSETQRNKGNFPGRFSGRQFSNSRSEMNVSTLELGDSALYLCASSLGGGNTEAFFGQGTRLTVV.

The table lists this clone with many counts. The rearrangement joins TRBV6-1 to TRBJ1-3; D is perhaps TRBD1 (5 bases). The V gene lost 1 base and the J gene lost 2 bases, with 12 bases spanning the gap. CDR3 length: 16 amino acids. Germline loops: CDR1 MNHNS, CDR2 SASEGT. The DNA for the CDR3 is TGTGCCAGCAGTGAAGGCAGGGTGGCGCCTGGAAACACCATATATTTT. Protein product: CASSEGRVAPGNTIYF.

V usage is TRBV24-1 and J usage is TRBJ2-1; 8 positions agree with TRBD2. The junction had 18 bases not matched to a gene; V was cut back by 3 bases and J by 0 bases. Germline V gene lookup returns CDR1 KGHDR and CDR2 SFDVKD. The CDR3 covers 21 residues. The CDR3 coding sequence is TGTGCCACCAGTGATCCCCGCGGCGGCGGGGGGTTTAAGAGCTCCTACAATGAGCAGTTCTTC. This encodes CATSDPRGGGGFKSSYNEQFF.

This chain uses TRBV3-1 (or the pseudogene TRBV3-2) with TRBJ2-1; a weak D match, TRBD2 (5 bases). V was trimmed by 4 bases and J by 4 bases, leaving 14 bases between them. CDR3 size: 15 residues. In germline, CDR1 is LGHDT, CDR2 YNNKEL (reference sequence). The CDR3: CASSLGKAEYNEQFF. In DNA form, the CDR3 reads TGTGCCAGCAGCCTCGGGAAGGCAGAATACAATGAGCAGTTCTTC.

This clone was observed a handful of times. The chain couples TRBV18 to TRBJ2-2; possible D gene TRBD1, 5 bases. The CDR3 contains 15 residues. Germline V gene lookup returns CDR1 KGHSH and CDR2 LQKENI. V was cut by 3 bases and J by 4 bases, with 12 bases left in between. Here the CDR3 DNA reads TGTGCCAGCTCACCGCTTCAGGGCGGCACCGGGGAGCTGTTTTTT. Translating it yields CASSPLQGGTGELFF. The full variable domain, rest sourced from reference TRBV18 and TRBJ2-2, is NAGVMQNPRHLVRRRGQEARLRCSPMKGHSHVYWYRQLPEEGLKFMVYLQKENIIDESGMPKERFSAEFPKEGPSILRIQQVVRGDSAAYFCASSPLQGGTGELFFGEGSRLTVL.

V and J are TRBV3-1 (or the pseudogene TRBV3-2) and TRBJ1-1; D not resolved. The CDR3 extends over 15 amino acids. CDR1 is LGHDT and CDR2 is YNNKEL in the germline V gene (reference sequence). Trimming pared 8 bases from V and 7 bases from J, leaving 23 bases between. This CDR3 is CASAQQVMRGGEAFF. CDR3 DNA: TGTGCCAGCGCCCAGCAAGTAATGAGAGGCGGTGAAGCTTTCTTT.

The chain is built from TRBV12-3 or TRBV12-4 and TRBJ2-7; D call uncertain. The CDR3 extends over 13 amino acids. Trimming left V 3 bases short and J 3 bases short, with 9 bases between. Here the CDR3 reads CASSFSMIYEQYF. The CDR3 DNA is TGTGCCAGCAGTTTTAGTATGATCTACGAGCAGTACTTC.

This chain uses TRBV7-9 with TRBJ1-4; 12 bases match TRBD1. The CDR3 consists of 16 residues. Trimming removed 4 bases from V and 3 bases from J; junction bases left unmatched: 3. Germline values: CDR1 SEHNR, CDR2 FQNEAQ (reference sequence). The chain's CDR3 is CASSSGQGAANEKLFF. CDR3 coding DNA: TGTGCCAGCAGCTCGGGACAGGGGGCGGCTAATGAAAAACTGTTTTTT.

The genes are TRBV6-2 or TRBV6-3 and TRBJ2-2, with D tentatively TRBD1 (6 bases). Germline assignment: CDR1 MNHEY and CDR2 SVGEGT. This CDR3 region has 14 residues. The germline V and J ends were trimmed by 2 bases and 7 bases, with 11 bases remaining between them. CDR3: CASSYSRGHGELFF. Written as DNA, the CDR3 is TGTGCCAGCAGTTACAGCAGGGGCCACGGGGAGCTGTTTTTT.

The gene calls are TRBV2 and TRBJ1-6; D might be TRBD1 (6 bases). Looked up from germline, CDR1 is SNHLY and CDR2 is FYNNEI. Between the trimmed V and J ends, which lost 8 bases and 4 bases, there was a span of 9 bases. This CDR3 has 13 residues. The CDR3 DNA is TGTGCCAGCGCACAGGGATATAATTCACCCCTCCACTTT. Its translation is CASAQGYNSPLHF.

This chain connects TRBV19 to TRBJ2-3; 7 bases are shared with TRBD2. The CDR3 has 14 amino acids. Germline lookup yields CDR1 LNHDA and CDR2 SQIVND (reference sequence). V lost 4 bases, J lost 4 bases, and 5 bases stayed unmatched. The DNA of the CDR3 is TGTGCCAGTAGTAAAGCGGGGTCCTCAGATACGCAGTATTTT. It codes for CASSKAGSSDTQYF.

V is TRBV6-6 and J is TRBJ1-4, with 8 bases fitting TRBD1. V lost 6 bases to trimming and J lost 5 bases; unmatched junction nucleotides: 5. The length of the CDR3 is 14 residues. Germline values: CDR1 MNHNY, CDR2 SVGAGI (reference sequence). In nucleotides, the CDR3 is TGTGCCAGCAGCCCTACAGGGGGAAATGAAAAACTGTTTTTT. Translated: CASSPTGGNEKLFF.

The chain recombines TRBV19 with TRBJ2-6, with D possibly matching TRBD1 (7 bases). Trimming pared 11 bases from V and 0 bases from J, leaving 17 bases between. This CDR3 is 16 amino acids long. The germline V gene has CDR1 LNHDA and CDR2 SQIVND (reference sequence). The CDR3 spells CASNRGLNSGANVLTF. CDR3 DNA sequence: TGTGCCTCAAACAGGGGACTCAACTCTGGGGCCAACGTCCTGACTTTC.

The chain links TRBV18 to TRBJ2-2, with D possibly matching TRBD2 (6 bases). This CDR3 has 18 amino acids. From germline, CDR1 is KGHSH and CDR2 LQKENI. Trimming removed 3 bases from V and 0 bases from J, with 17 bases in between. As DNA, the CDR3 is TGTGCCAGCTCACCGACAAGTAGCGGCGGCGCGAACACCGGGGAGCTGTTTTTT. Protein sequence: CASSPTSSGGANTGELFF.

The rearrangement links TRBV7-9 to TRBJ2-5; 11 bases fit TRBD2. The CDR3 contains 14 residues. The V and J ends lost 5 bases and 3 bases, in that order; junction bases with no gene match: 2. Germline-derived CDR1 and CDR2 are SEHNR and FQNEAQ (reference sequence). In nucleotides, the CDR3 is TGTGCCAGCAGCCCACTAGCGGGGGAAGAGACCCAGTACTTC. The encoded protein is CASSPLAGEETQYF. Full variable domain (outside the CDR3, taken from reference TRBV7-9 and TRBJ2-5): DTGVSQNPRHKITKRGQNVTFRCDPISEHNRLYWYRQTLGQGPEFLTYFQNEAQLEKSRLLSDRFSAERPKGSFSTLEIQRTEQGDSAMYLCASSPLAGEETQYFGPGTRLLVL.